Below, 5 T cell receptor beta chains from the same sample are listed, as sequenced in a study of T and B cells in COVID-19 patients. Multiplex PCR with BIOMED2 TRB-A/B primer pools amplified TRB rearrangements. TCRdb reprocessed the multiplex PCR reads via MiXCR and lists one record per CDR3 protein. This sample has approximately 2,300 distinct CDR3 sequences, with approximately 25% found just once. Blood genomic DNA input for TRB amplification was roughly 220-500 ng. Sequenced material: blood. The receptors originated from a human donor with active COVID-19.

This clonotype was seen only a few times. The chain recombines TRBV5-1 with TRBJ2-1; possibly TRBD2 for D (5 bases). Germline assignment: CDR1 SGHRS and CDR2 YFSETQ. The CDR3 has 15 residues. Between the trimmed V and J ends, which lost 2 bases and 2 bases, there was a span of 11 bases. The CDR3 nucleotides are TGCGCCAGCAGCTTCAGCGGTAGCGCCTACAATGAGCAGTTCTTC. Its protein product is CASSFSGSAYNEQFF.

This clonotype is categorized as medium-sized. The chain carries TRBV24-1 and TRBJ2-3; 8 bases are shared with TRBD2. CDR1 and CDR2 (germline): KGHDR, SFDVKD. The CDR3 totals 17 residues. Unmatched junction bases numbered 10, after V lost 4 bases and J lost 2 bases. CDR3 residues: CATSDGAGGVHTDTQYF. The CDR3 DNA reads TGTGCCACCAGTGACGGGGCGGGGGGTGTCCACACAGATACGCAGTATTTT.

The V and J genes are TRBV11-1 and TRBJ2-6; D may be TRBD1 (6 bases). Between the trimmed V and J ends, which lost 6 bases and 0 bases, there was a span of 21 bases. Germline assignment: CDR1 SGHAT and CDR2 FQDESV (reference sequence). This CDR3 spans 19 amino acids. CDR3 loop: CASRRDTDLTLSGANVLTF. CDR3 nucleotides: TGTGCCAGCAGACGGGACACGGATCTCACTCTCTCTGGGGCCAACGTCCTGACTTTC.

The sample holds a few counts of this clonotype. The rearrangement links TRBV28 to TRBJ1-4; the D is unclear. Germline CDR1 and CDR2: MDHEN and SYDVKM. Trimming left V 8 bases short and J 0 bases short, with 13 bases between. The CDR3 contains 15 residues. The CDR3 sequence: CASGVLGATNEKLFF. The CDR3 region has the DNA TGTGCCAGCGGGGTCCTCGGTGCAACTAATGAAAAACTGTTTTTT.

This chain uses TRBV6-5 with TRBJ1-1; D possibly corresponds to TRBD1 (6 bases). The CDR3 spans 16 residues. Deletions cut 7 bases from V and 3 bases from J, with 21 bases between. Germline V gene sequence: CDR1 MNHEY, CDR2 SVGAGI. CDR3 region: CASTPRLQGADTEAFF. The DNA of the CDR3 is TGTGCCAGCACCCCACGATTACAGGGAGCGGACACTGAAGCTTTCTTT.